The entry below describes one T cell receptor beta chain. What it binds is unknown. This CDR3 has 16 residues. The germline CDR1 and CDR2 sequences are MDHEN and SYDVKM. V lost 6 bases and J lost 5, with 23 bases in between. The data are from a study of blood T cells in healthy people across ages. A second PCR of roughly 7 to 11 cycles used a sample-barcoded 5' primer and a J-beta primer mix. Template switching added a 12-random-nucleotide identifier to every cDNA molecule. CDR3-containing paired-end reads numbered at least 3 million in each sample. A single record per CDR3 protein comes from TCRdb applying MiXCR to the 5' RACE reads. Among about 800,000 distinct CDR3 sequences, more than 45% were seen once, and the ten largest hold about 20%. Sample donors were healthy Caucasian individuals that came from Russia, aged about 6 to 100. Overall study results and limits: The percentage of naive T cells correlated strongly with TCR beta diversity.

The chain joins TRBV28 to TRBJ2-7; the D gene is possibly TRBD1 (6 bases). Sequencing was performed on blood. The TCR originated in a man under 40 in good health. In DNA form, the CDR3 reads TGTGCCAGCAGGGTCCCATTCGACAGGTTATTCGACGAGCAGTACTTC. Amino acids: CASRVPFDRLFDEQYF.